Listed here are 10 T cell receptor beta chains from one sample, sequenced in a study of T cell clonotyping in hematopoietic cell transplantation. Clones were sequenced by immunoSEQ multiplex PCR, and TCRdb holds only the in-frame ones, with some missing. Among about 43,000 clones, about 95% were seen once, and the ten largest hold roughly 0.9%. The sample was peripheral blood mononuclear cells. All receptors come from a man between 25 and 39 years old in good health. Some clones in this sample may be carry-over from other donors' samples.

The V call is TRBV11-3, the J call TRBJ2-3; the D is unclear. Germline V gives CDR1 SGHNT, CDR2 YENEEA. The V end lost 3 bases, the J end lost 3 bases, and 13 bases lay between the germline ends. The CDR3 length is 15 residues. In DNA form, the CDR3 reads TGTGCCAGCAGCTTCCGCCTCGGAGATACAGATACGCAGTATTTT. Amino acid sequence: CASSFRLGDTDTQYF.

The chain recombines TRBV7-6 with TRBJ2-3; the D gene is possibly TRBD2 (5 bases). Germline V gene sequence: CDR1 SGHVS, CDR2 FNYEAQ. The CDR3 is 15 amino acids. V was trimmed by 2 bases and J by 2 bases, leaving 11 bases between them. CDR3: CASSLFGGFTDTQYF. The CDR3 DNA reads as TGTGCCAGCAGCTTATTTGGCGGGTTCACAGATACGCAGTATTTT.

CDR3 protein: CASSLWTGDYEQYF. Written as DNA, the CDR3 is TGCGCCAGCAGCCTATGGACAGGAGACTACGAGCAGTACTTC. V and J are TRBV4-3 and TRBJ2-7, with 7 bases aligning to TRBD1. Unmatched junction bases numbered 6, after V lost 4 bases and J lost 3 bases. The CDR3 is 14 amino acids. Germline CDR1 reads LGHNA; CDR2 reads YSLEER.

The CDR3, as DNA: TGTGCCAGCAGCTTAGATACAGGGTCCGGGGAGCTGTTTTTT. Encoded protein: CASSLDTGSGELFF. V is TRBV11-3 and J is TRBJ2-2, with a possible D match to TRBD1 (6 bases). CDR3 length equals 14 residues. Trimming pared 0 bases from V and 6 bases from J, leaving 8 bases between. Germline assignment: CDR1 SGHNT and CDR2 YENEEA.

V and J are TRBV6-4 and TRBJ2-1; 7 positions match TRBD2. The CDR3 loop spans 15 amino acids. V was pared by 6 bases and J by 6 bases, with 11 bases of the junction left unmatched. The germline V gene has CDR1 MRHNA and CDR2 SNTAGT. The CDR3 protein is CASSPARGDPNEQFF. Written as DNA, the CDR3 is TGTGCCAGCAGCCCGGCCCGGGGGGACCCCAATGAGCAGTTCTTC.

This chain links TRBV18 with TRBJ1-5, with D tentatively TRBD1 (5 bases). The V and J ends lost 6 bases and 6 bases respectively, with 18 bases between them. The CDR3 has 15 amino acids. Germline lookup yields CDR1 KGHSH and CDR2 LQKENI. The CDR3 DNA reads TGTGCCAGCTCTCAGTTCCAGGGAGAGAGTCAGCCCCAGCATTTT. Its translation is CASSQFQGESQPQHF.

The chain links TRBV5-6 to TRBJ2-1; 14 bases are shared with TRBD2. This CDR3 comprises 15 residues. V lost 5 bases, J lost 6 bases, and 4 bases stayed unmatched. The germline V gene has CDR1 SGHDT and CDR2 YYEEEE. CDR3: CASRVGLAGGNEQFF. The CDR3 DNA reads TGTGCCAGCAGAGTAGGACTAGCGGGGGGCAATGAGCAGTTCTTC.

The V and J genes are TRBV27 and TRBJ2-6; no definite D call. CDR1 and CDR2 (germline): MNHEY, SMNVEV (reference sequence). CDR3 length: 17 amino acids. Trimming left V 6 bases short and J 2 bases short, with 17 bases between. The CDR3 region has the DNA TGTGCCAGCAGCGCCCTGGGTCTGGCGGCTGGGGCCAACGTCCTGACTTTC. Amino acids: CASSALGLAAGANVLTF.

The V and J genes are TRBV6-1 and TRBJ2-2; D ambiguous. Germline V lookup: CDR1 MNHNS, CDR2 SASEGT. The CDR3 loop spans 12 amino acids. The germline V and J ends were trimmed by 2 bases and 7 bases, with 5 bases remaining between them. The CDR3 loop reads CASSEPHGELFF. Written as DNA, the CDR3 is TGTGCCAGCAGTGAACCCCACGGGGAGCTGTTTTTT.

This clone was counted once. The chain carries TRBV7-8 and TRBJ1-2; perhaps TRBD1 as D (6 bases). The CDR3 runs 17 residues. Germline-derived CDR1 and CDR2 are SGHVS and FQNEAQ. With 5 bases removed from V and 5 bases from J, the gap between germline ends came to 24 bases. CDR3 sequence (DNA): TGTGCCAGCAGCGCATACCAGATTCCGACAGGAAGATATGGCTACACCTTC. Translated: CASSAYQIPTGRYGYTF.